Given below is one TCR beta chain in context. This sample was taken from a study of blood T cell repertoires in COVID-19. Sequencing used immunoSEQ multiplex PCR; TCRdb keeps in-frame clones, though not all of them. Of approximately 250,000 clones in the sample, roughly four fifths were seen once. The junction had 9 bases not matched to a gene; V was cut back by 5 bases and J by 3 bases. CDR1 and CDR2 (germline): LNHDA, SQIVND (reference sequence). The CDR3 spans 15 residues. The sequenced material came from peripheral blood. The TCR originated in a woman aged 45-65 years with acute or convalescent COVID-19. The chain has TRBV19 and TRBJ1-1, with 7 bases lining up with TRBD1. The CDR3 sequence is CASSDYRTGDTEAFF. The CDR3 coding sequence is TGTGCCAGTAGTGACTATAGGACAGGAGACACTGAAGCTTTCTTT.